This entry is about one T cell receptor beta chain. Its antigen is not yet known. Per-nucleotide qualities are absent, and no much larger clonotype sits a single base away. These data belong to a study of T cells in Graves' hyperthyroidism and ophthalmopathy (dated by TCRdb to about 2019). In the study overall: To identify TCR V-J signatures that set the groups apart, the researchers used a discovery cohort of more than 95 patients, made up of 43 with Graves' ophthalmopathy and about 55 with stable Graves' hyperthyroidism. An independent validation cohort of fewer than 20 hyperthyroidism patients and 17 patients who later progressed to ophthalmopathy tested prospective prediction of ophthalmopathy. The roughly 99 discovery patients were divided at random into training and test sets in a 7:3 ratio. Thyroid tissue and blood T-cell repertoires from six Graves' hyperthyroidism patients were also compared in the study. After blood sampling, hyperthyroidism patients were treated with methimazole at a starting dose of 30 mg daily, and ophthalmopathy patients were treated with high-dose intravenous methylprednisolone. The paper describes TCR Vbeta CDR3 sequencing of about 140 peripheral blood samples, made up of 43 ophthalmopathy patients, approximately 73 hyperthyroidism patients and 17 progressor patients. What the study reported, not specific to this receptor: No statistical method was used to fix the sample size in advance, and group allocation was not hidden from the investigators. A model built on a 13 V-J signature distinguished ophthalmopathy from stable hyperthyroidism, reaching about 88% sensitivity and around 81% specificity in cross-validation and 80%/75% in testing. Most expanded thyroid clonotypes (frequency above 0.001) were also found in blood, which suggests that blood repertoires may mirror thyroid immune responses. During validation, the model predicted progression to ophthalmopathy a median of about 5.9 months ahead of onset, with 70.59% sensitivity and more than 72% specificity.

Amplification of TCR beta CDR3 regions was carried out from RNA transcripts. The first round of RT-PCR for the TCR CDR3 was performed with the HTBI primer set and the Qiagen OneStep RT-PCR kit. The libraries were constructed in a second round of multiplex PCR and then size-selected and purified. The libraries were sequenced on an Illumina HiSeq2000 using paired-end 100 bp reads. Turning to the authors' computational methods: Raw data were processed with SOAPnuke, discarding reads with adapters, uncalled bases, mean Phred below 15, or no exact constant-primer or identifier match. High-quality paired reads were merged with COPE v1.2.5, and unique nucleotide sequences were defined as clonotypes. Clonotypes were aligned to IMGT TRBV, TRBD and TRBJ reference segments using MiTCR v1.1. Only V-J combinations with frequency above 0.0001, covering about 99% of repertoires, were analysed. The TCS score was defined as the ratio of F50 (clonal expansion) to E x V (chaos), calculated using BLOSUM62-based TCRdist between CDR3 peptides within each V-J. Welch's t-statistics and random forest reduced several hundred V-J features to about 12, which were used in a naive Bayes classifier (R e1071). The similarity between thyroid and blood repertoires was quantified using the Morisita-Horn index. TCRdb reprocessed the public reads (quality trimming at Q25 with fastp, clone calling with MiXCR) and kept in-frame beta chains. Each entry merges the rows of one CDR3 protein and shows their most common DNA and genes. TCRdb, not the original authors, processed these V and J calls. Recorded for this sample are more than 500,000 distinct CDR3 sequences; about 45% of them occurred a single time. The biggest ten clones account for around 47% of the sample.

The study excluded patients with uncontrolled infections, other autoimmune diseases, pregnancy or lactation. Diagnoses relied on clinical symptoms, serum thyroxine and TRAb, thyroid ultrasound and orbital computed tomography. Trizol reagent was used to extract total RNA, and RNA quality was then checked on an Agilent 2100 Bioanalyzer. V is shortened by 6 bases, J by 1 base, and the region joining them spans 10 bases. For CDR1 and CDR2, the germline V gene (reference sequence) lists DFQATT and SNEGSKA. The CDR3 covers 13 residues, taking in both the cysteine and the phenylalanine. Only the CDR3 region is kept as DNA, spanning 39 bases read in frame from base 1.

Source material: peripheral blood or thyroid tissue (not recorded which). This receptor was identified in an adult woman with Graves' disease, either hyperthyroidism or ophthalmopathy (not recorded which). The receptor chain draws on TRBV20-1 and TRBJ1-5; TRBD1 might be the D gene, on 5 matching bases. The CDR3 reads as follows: CSATRDSNQPQHF. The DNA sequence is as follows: TGCAGTGCCACCCGGGACAGCAATCAGCCCCAGCATTTT.